This T cell receptor beta chain was sequenced in a study of T-cell memory formation after mild COVID-19. TCRdb reprocessed the 5' RACE reads via MiXCR and lists one record per CDR3 protein. This sample has around 470,000 distinct CDR3 sequences, with about 20% found just once. Only a few counts were recorded for this clonotype. J was trimmed by 1 base and V by 1 base; bases with no gene match: 3. This CDR3 region has 15 residues. Germline values: CDR1 SGHVS, CDR2 FNYEAQ. This TCR was sampled from an adult woman who had mild COVID-19 (a few samples of this study predate the infection). Cell type and time point are not known. V and J are TRBV7-6 and TRBJ1-2; 7 bases agree with TRBD1. Material for sequencing was PBMCs or a T cell subset sorted from them (not recorded which). This CDR3 reads CASSLEDRVNYGYTF. The CDR3 DNA is TGTGCCAGCAGCTTAGAAGACAGGGTTAACTATGGCTACACCTTC.